In this sample, the clone carrying this T cell receptor (beta chain) turned up many times. This sample is drawn from a study of blood T cell repertoires in COVID-19. Study details: T cells, B-cell-depleted T cells, or PBMCs supplied cDNA or gDNA.

Germline V gene sequence: CDR1 MNHEY, CDR2 SVGEGT. V was trimmed by 2 bases and J by 4 bases, leaving 15 bases between them. The CDR3 spans 16 residues. Per the study methods: Amplification from reference gene primers served as the basis for estimated nucleated cell counts. Using immunoSEQ multiplex PCR, the repertoire was profiled, and TCRdb retains in-frame clones only, with some absent. That table supplies the V and J calls and clone size; D and trimming were determined from the DNA. The sample holds just under 60,000 clones, 70% to 85% seen once. The specimen sequenced was peripheral blood. This TCR was sampled from a human donor in a cohort sampled during active COVID-19. The gene calls are TRBV6-2 or TRBV6-3 and TRBJ1-3; no clear D. For the CDR3, the DNA is TGTGCCAGCAGTTACCCGGCGGAGGAGGTCGGAAACACCATATATTTT. Its protein product is CASSYPAEEVGNTIYF.